This TCR beta chain was retrieved from a study of Ad26.COV2.S vaccination and SARS-CoV-2 variants. TCRdb's copy holds only in-frame clones and misses some; the assay was immunoSEQ multiplex PCR. Of about 370,000 clones in the sample, 89% were seen once. Germline CDR1 is SQVTM and CDR2 is ANQGSEA. V was cut by 7 bases and J by 3 bases, with 10 bases left in between. The CDR3 is 11 residues long. Treatment specified: 15 to 20 received Ad26.COV2.S at low or high dose, single or two shots; roughly five received placebo; per-sample allocation not given. Specimens were obtained on day 63 following the first vaccine or placebo injection. Expression of Wuhan-strain SARS-CoV-2 spike came from the Ad26 vector that formed the vaccine.

The chain has TRBV29-1 and TRBJ2-7; tentative D call: TRBD1 (6 bases). This receptor was obtained from a person between 18 and 59 years old who received the Ad26.COV2.S COVID-19 vaccine or a placebo. The sequences come from peripheral blood, collected in a trial of Ad26.COV2.S vaccine versus placebo. CDR3 DNA: TGCAGCGCCGGACAGTACTACGAGCAGTACTTC. It yields the protein CSAGQYYEQYF.